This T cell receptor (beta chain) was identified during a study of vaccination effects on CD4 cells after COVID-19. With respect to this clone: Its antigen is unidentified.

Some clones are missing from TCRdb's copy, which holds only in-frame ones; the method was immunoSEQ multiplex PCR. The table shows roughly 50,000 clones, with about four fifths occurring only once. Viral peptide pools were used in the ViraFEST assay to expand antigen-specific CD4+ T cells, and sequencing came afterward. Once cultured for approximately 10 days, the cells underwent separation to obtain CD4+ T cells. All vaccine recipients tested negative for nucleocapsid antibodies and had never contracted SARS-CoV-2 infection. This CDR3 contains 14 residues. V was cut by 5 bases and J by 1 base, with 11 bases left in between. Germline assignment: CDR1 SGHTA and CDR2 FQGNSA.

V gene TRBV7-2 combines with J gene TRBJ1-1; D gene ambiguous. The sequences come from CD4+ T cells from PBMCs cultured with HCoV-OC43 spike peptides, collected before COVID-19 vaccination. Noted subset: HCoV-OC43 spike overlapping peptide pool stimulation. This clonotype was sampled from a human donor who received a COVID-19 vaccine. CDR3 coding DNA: TGTGCCAGCAGCGGACGGGTTGGGAACACTGAAGCTTTCTTT. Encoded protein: CASSGRVGNTEAFF.